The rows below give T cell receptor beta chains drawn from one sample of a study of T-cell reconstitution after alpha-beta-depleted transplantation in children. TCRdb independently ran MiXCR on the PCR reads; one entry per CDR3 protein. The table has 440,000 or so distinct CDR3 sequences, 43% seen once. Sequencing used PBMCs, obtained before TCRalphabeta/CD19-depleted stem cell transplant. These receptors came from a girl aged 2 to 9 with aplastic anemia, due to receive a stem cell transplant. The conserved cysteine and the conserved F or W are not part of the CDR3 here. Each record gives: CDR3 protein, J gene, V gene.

cdr3_aa: ASSSGTMPF; j_call: TRBJ2-1; v_call: TRBV3-1
cdr3_aa: ASTLAADTQY; j_call: TRBJ2-3; v_call: TRBV2
cdr3_aa: ASSLSWQGRLF; j_call: TRBJ2-2; v_call: TRBV27
cdr3_aa: ASSPAGGDTGELF; j_call: TRBJ2-2; v_call: TRBV5-1
cdr3_aa: ASSLGGRRGINEQF; j_call: TRBJ2-1; v_call: TRBV12-3/TRBV12-4
cdr3_aa: ASSSTAIGNQPQH; j_call: TRBJ1-5; v_call: TRBV7-9
cdr3_aa: ASSPRQGPQETQY; j_call: TRBJ2-5; v_call: TRBV27
cdr3_aa: ASSFDSPNYGYT; j_call: TRBJ1-2; v_call: TRBV5-1
cdr3_aa: ASKAGGREETQY; j_call: TRBJ2-5; v_call: TRBV6-1
cdr3_aa: ASEKGTASSYNEQF; j_call: TRBJ2-1; v_call: TRBV28
cdr3_aa: ASSLLGLPVDEQF; j_call: TRBJ2-1; v_call: TRBV5-1
cdr3_aa: ASSPRRLNTGELF; j_call: TRBJ2-2; v_call: TRBV5-1
cdr3_aa: ASSLAGWEETQY; j_call: TRBJ2-5; v_call: TRBV11-2
cdr3_aa: SARDRGSQETQY; j_call: TRBJ2-5; v_call: TRBV20-1
cdr3_aa: SARGPRQLNQPQH; j_call: TRBJ1-5; v_call: TRBV20-1
cdr3_aa: ASQSWANEQF; j_call: TRBJ2-1; v_call: TRBV28
cdr3_aa: ASSFSTSNEQF; j_call: TRBJ2-1; v_call: TRBV5-1
cdr3_aa: ASSRQGALEEKLF; j_call: TRBJ1-4; v_call: TRBV2
cdr3_aa: ASSNTGTSGRGNEQF; j_call: TRBJ2-1; v_call: TRBV28
cdr3_aa: ASSIGRSVSGNTIY; j_call: TRBJ1-3; v_call: TRBV19
cdr3_aa: SARGERDTPNTEAF; j_call: TRBJ1-1; v_call: TRBV20-1
cdr3_aa: ASSAAGQVTDEQF; j_call: TRBJ2-1; v_call: TRBV9
cdr3_aa: ASSSLEASGGDTEAF; j_call: TRBJ1-1; v_call: TRBV28
cdr3_aa: ASSSGSARNTIY; j_call: TRBJ1-3; v_call: TRBV6-1
cdr3_aa: SASPDRLTGELF; j_call: TRBJ2-2; v_call: TRBV20-1
cdr3_aa: ASSPVALAGTYEQY; j_call: TRBJ2-7; v_call: TRBV14
cdr3_aa: ASRLKGTPHLSSYEQY; j_call: TRBJ2-7; v_call: TRBV6-1
cdr3_aa: ASSSQRDTQY; j_call: TRBJ2-3; v_call: TRBV7-2
cdr3_aa: ASSLRMGEQY; j_call: TRBJ2-7; v_call: TRBV3-1
cdr3_aa: SARGQGENTQY; j_call: TRBJ2-3; v_call: TRBV20-1
cdr3_aa: ASSRFSGTVSSGNTIY; j_call: TRBJ1-3; v_call: TRBV28
cdr3_aa: ASSYLGWNQPQH; j_call: TRBJ1-5; v_call: TRBV6-5
cdr3_aa: ASRRTSGRSYEQY; j_call: TRBJ2-7; v_call: TRBV5-1
cdr3_aa: ASSPKGVDTQY; j_call: TRBJ2-3; v_call: TRBV18
cdr3_aa: ASSPPLEAGELF; j_call: TRBJ2-2; v_call: TRBV7-9
cdr3_aa: ASSLAPTPSYNEQF; j_call: TRBJ2-1; v_call: TRBV7-2
cdr3_aa: SANPAVLGVVEQY; j_call: TRBJ2-7; v_call: TRBV20-1
cdr3_aa: ASSYRQRVDTEAF; j_call: TRBJ1-1; v_call: TRBV19
cdr3_aa: ASSSPGLAGHRVGELF; j_call: TRBJ2-2; v_call: TRBV6-5
cdr3_aa: ASSQGGTQDTQY; j_call: TRBJ2-3; v_call: TRBV4-2
cdr3_aa: ASSATAGYPGELF; j_call: TRBJ2-2; v_call: TRBV5-5
cdr3_aa: ASSLPRGTDTQY; j_call: TRBJ2-3; v_call: TRBV28
cdr3_aa: ASRPRQGAYEQY; j_call: TRBJ2-7; v_call: TRBV7-8
cdr3_aa: ASSERTSSTKPEQF; j_call: TRBJ2-1; v_call: TRBV4-2
cdr3_aa: ASSQRTSGMNEQF; j_call: TRBJ2-1; v_call: TRBV4-1
cdr3_aa: ASSDPFITDGSSGNTIY; j_call: TRBJ1-3; v_call: TRBV6-4
cdr3_aa: AWSRGQGGQETQY; j_call: TRBJ2-5; v_call: TRBV30
cdr3_aa: ASILGRPSGNTIY; j_call: TRBJ1-3; v_call: TRBV6-1
cdr3_aa: ASSQDIGQGENIQY; j_call: TRBJ2-4; v_call: TRBV4-2
cdr3_aa: ASSFLSGANVLT; j_call: TRBJ2-6; v_call: TRBV5-1
cdr3_aa: ASSLERHEYNEQF; j_call: TRBJ2-1; v_call: TRBV5-1